The present T cell receptor (beta chain) was sequenced within a study of response to subunit inactivated influenza vaccine. In this sample, this clonotype turned up many times. Germline values: CDR1 MNHEY, CDR2 SVGAGI. This CDR3 is 14 amino acids long. The V and J ends lost 0 bases and 5 bases respectively, with 11 bases between them. MiXCR, applied by TCRdb to the RT-PCR reads, yields one record per CDR3 protein. Altogether hundreds of thousands of distinct CDR3 sequences are present, less than 20% being singletons, with the ten largest covering 11%. The sequences come from PBMCs from blood, collected 11 to 12 days after vaccination. The TCR sequence derives from a man in his fifties who received an inactivated influenza vaccine. The chain links TRBV6-5 to TRBJ2-7; D is undetermined. The CDR3: CASSYSLGSDEQYF. Written as DNA, the CDR3 is TGTGCCAGCAGTTACTCTCTGGGTTCGGACGAGCAGTACTTC.